This T cell receptor beta chain was observed in a study of T cell repertoires in cytomegalovirus infection. Study details: Matching HLA type, along with CMV infection, was indicated by public TCR beta signatures.

This clonotype was detected only a few times. Its specificity is not known. Per the germline V gene, CDR1 is SGHVS and CDR2 is FQNEAQ. V was cut by 2 bases and J by 9 bases, with 16 bases left in between. The CDR3 has 14 amino acids. TCRdb analysed the reads with MiXCR anew, one entry per CDR3 protein. In the table there are about a million distinct CDR3 sequences, about a third of which are singletons. The study, taken as a whole, reports: HLA-C-restricted CMV clonotypes gave the most frequent clonotype in two of eight donors.

The origin of this receptor is a human donor in good health (CMV status not recorded). Some clones in this sample may be carry-over from other donors' samples. This chain joins TRBV7-8 and TRBJ1-2; no firm D call. The sample consisted of cultured CD8+ T cells from PBMCs, taken from culture after CMV antigen stimulation. The CDR3 loop is CASSLSSQTPSYTF. The CDR3 DNA reads TGTGCCAGCAGCTTATCTTCACAGACCCCCAGCTACACCTTC.